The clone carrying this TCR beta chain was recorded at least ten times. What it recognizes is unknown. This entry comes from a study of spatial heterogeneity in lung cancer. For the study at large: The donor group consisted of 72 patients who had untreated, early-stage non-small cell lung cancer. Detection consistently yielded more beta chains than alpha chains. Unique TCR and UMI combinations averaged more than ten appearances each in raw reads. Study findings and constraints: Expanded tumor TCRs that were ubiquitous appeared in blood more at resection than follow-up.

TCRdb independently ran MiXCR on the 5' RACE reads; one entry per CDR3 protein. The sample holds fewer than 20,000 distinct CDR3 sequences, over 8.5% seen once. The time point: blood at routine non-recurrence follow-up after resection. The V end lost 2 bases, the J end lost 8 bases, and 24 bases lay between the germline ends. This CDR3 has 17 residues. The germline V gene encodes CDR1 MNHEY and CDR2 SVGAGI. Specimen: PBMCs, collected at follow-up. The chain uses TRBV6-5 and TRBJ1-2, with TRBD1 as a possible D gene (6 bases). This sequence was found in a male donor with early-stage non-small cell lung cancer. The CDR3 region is CASSYRGAQGLKRGYTF. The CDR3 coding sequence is TGTGCCAGCAGTTACAGAGGGGCCCAGGGGCTGAAGCGGGGCTACACCTTC.